These T cell receptor beta chains were read from a single sample in a study of patients and donors after allogeneic stem cell transplantation. TCRdb called the RT-PCR reads again in MiXCR, with one record for every CDR3 protein. The sample lists tens of thousands of distinct CDR3 sequences, almost 7% occurring once. The sequencing input was blood, either unsorted or a sorted T cell fraction (not recorded which). Source of these receptors: a human donor who was either an allogeneic HSCT recipient or a stem cell or donor lymphocyte infusion donor (not recorded which). It is not recorded whose cells these are; they may come from a transplant donor. Each CDR3 is given with its conserved first and last residue. D genes are given only for firm matches. Clone size is stated in some rows and not others, as once, few, many or a class when expanded.

J,size,V,D,DNA,CDR3
TRBJ2-5,.,TRBV7-3,TRBD2,TGTGCCAGCAGCTTAAATAGCGGGGAGACCCAGTACTTC,CASSLNSGETQYF
TRBJ2-2,.,TRBV7-8,TRBD2,TGTGCCAGCGCCACAGGCAGCGGGCTAGCGGGTTACACCGGGGAGCTGTTTTTT,CASATGSGLAGYTGELFF
TRBJ1-1,many,TRBV5-1,.,TGCGCCAGCAGGACCACAGGGAACACTGAAGCTTTCTTT,CASRTTGNTEAFF
TRBJ2-1,many,TRBV20-1,TRBD2,TGCAGTGCTAGAGGGCCACTAGCGGGAGTCGATGAGCAGTTCTTC,CSARGPLAGVDEQFF
TRBJ2-3,.,TRBV5-4,TRBD2,TGTGCCAGCAGCTTGTCGTCTAGCGGATACACAGATACGCAGTATTTT,CASSLSSSGYTDTQYF
TRBJ2-4,.,TRBV7-9,.,TGTGCCAGCAGCTTGGCCGGAGGGAGGTCCAAAAACATTCAGTACTTC,CASSLAGGRSKNIQYF
TRBJ1-5,many,TRBV7-9,.,TGTGCCAGCAGCTCAGGGGCTGGACGTAATCCCCAGCATTTT,CASSSGAGRNPQHF
TRBJ1-2,few,TRBV10-3,.,TGTGCCATCAGTGAGCCCACAGGGACGGGTGGCTACACCTTC,CAISEPTGTGGYTF
TRBJ2-7,few,TRBV25-1,TRBD1,TGTGCCAGCAGACAGGGGGCTTGGGAGCAGTACTTC,CASRQGAWEQYF
TRBJ2-1,many,TRBV7-9,.,TGTGCCAGCAGCTTAGCTAGCCACAACAGGAACTTAACCAATGAGCAGTTCTTC,CASSLASHNRNLTNEQFF
TRBJ2-3,many,TRBV10-3,.,TGTGCCATCAGCGACTTTGGGGGCACAGATACGCAGTATTTT,CAISDFGGTDTQYF
TRBJ2-1,many,TRBV12-3/TRBV12-4,.,TGTGCCAGCAGGGCATCCGGACCCAATGAGCAGTTCTTC,CASRASGPNEQFF
TRBJ2-7,many,TRBV7-6,.,TGTGCCAGCAGCTCATTCACAGGGAAGGGCGAGCAGTACTTC,CASSSFTGKGEQYF
TRBJ2-7,few,TRBV20-1,.,TGCAGTGCTAGAGCCTCCTCAGGGAGGGGGCCGGTCAAGGGCTACGAGCAGTACTTC,CSARASSGRGPVKGYEQYF
TRBJ2-5,many,TRBV7-9,TRBD2,TGTGCCAGCAGCTTTCCGGGGGGATTCTTCCAGTACTTC,CASSFPGGFFQYF
TRBJ2-1,.,TRBV27,TRBD2,TGTGCCAGCAGTTCGCCTCTAGCGGGAGACCCCAATGAGCAGTTCTTC,CASSSPLAGDPNEQFF
TRBJ1-2,.,TRBV7-2,TRBD1,TGTGCCAGCAGCCCTCGACAGGGCCCCTATGGCTACACCTTC,CASSPRQGPYGYTF
TRBJ2-1,.,TRBV7-2,.,TGTGCCAGCAGGACGGCCGTGGGGGGAGGCCAGTTCTTC,CASRTAVGGGQFF
TRBJ2-5,many,TRBV20-1,TRBD1,TGCAGTGCTAGAAACACCGGGACAGAGAAAGAGACCCAGTACTTC,CSARNTGTEKETQYF
TRBJ1-4,many,TRBV27,TRBD1,TGTGCCAGCGCCCAGGGGGCGGCTGAAAAACTGTTTTTT,CASAQGAAEKLFF
TRBJ2-1,many,TRBV12-3/TRBV12-4,.,TGTGCCAGCAGTTTCAGTGGGCCTAGCGAGCAGTTCTTC,CASSFSGPSEQFF
TRBJ2-7,many,TRBV4-3,.,TGCGCCAGCAGCCGTGGCAACGGCGGATTCTACGAGCAGTACTTC,CASSRGNGGFYEQYF
TRBJ2-3,.,TRBV7-2,TRBD2,TGTGCCAGCAGCCGGACTAGCGGGAGGATGAGGGGCCCTGGGGGCACAGATACGCAGTATTTT,CASSRTSGRMRGPGGTDTQYF
TRBJ2-3,many,TRBV20-1,TRBD1,TGCAGTGCGTCAGACAGGGGGCGTGAGGAAGATACGCAGTATTTT,CSASDRGREEDTQYF
TRBJ2-7,many,TRBV5-4,.,TGTGCCAGCAGCTTGGGAAGTGGGAGCTCCTACGAGCAGTACTTC,CASSLGSGSSYEQYF